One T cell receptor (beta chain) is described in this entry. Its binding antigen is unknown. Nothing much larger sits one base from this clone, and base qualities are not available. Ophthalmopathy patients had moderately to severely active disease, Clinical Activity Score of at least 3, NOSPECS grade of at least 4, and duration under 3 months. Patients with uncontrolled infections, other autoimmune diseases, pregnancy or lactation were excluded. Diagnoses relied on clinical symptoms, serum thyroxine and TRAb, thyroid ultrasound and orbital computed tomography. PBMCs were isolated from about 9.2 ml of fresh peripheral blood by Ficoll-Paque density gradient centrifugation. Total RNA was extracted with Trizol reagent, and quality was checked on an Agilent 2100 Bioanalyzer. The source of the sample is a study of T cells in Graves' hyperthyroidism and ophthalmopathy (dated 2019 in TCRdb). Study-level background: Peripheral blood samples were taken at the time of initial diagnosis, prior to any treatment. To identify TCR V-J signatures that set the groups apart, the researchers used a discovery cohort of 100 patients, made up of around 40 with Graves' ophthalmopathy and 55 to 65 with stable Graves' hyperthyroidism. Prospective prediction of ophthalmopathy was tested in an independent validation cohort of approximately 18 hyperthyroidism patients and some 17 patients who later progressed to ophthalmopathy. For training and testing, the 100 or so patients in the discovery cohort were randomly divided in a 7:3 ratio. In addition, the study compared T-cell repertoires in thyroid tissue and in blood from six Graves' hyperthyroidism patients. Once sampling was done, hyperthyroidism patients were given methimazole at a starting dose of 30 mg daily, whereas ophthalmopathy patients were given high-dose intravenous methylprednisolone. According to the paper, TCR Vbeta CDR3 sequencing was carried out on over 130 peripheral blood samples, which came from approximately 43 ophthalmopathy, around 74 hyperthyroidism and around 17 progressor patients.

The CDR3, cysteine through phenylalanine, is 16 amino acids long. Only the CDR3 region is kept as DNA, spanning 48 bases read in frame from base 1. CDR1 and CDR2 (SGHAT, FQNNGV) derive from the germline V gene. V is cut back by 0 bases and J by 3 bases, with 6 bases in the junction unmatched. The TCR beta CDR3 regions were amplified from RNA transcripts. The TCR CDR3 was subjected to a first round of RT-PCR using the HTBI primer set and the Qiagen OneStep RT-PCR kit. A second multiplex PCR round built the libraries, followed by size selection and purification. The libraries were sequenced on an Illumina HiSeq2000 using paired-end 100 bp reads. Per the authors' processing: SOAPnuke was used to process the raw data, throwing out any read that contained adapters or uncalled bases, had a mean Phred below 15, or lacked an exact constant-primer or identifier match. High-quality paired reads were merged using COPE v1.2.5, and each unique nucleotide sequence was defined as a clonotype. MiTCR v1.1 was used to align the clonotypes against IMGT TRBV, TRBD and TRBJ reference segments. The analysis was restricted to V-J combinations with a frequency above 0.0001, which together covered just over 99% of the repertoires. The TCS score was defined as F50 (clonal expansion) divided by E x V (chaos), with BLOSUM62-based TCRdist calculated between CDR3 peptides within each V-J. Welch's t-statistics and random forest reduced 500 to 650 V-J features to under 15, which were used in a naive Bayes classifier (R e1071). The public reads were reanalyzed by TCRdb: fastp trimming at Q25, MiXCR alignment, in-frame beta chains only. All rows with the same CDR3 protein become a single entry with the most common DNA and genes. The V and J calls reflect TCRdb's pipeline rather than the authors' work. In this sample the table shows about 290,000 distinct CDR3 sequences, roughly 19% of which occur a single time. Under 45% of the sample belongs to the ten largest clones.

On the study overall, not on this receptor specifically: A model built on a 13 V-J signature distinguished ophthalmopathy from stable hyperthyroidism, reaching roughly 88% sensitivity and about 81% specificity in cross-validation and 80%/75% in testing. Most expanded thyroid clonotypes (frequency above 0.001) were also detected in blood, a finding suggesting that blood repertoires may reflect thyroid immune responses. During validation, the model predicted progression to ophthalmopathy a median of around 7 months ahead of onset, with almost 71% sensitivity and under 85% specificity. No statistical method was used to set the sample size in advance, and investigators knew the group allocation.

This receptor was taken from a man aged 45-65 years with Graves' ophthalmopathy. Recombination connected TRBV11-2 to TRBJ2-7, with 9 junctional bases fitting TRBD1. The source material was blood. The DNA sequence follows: TGTGCCAGCAGCTTAGAGGGGACAGGGATAGGCTACGAGCAGTACTTC. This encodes CASSLEGTGIGYEQYF.